The 21 T cell receptor beta chains listed next were all sequenced from one sample in a study of Ad26.COV2.S vaccination and SARS-CoV-2 variants. TCRdb keeps only in-frame clones here, not all; method: immunoSEQ multiplex PCR. The data contain some 450,000 clones, less than 95% of them singletons. As to treatment: some 20 received Ad26.COV2.S at low or high dose, single or two shots; about 5 received placebo; per-sample allocation not given. Collection of samples fell on day 63 after the first vaccine or placebo injection. The specimen was peripheral blood, collected in a trial of Ad26.COV2.S vaccine versus placebo. The receptor source for this set is a person aged 18-65 years who received the Ad26.COV2.S COVID-19 vaccine or a placebo.

The J gene is TRBJ1-2, the V gene TRBV6-5; a weak D match, TRBD1 (5 bases). CDR1 and CDR2 (germline): MNHEY, SVGAGI. V lost 8 bases to trimming and J lost 4 bases, with 14 bases between them. This CDR3 contains 13 residues. This CDR3 is CASRPTDLYGYTF. In DNA, the CDR3 is TGTGCCAGCCGACCGACAGACCTCTATGGCTACACCTTC.

This clone is a singleton in its sample. The chain is built from TRBV9 and TRBJ2-1; weak D call: TRBD2 (6 bases). V was clipped by 1 base and J by 1 base, with 12 bases between them. CDR3 length: 16 residues. CDR1 and CDR2 from the germline V gene are SGDLS and YYNGEE. CDR3 sequence (DNA): TGTGCCAGCAGCGTAAGCCTCCTAGCGTCCTACAATGAGCAGTTCTTC. Translating gives CASSVSLLASYNEQFF.

J is TRBJ2-3 and V is TRBV28; 7 bases line up with TRBD1. Per the germline V gene, CDR1 is MDHEN and CDR2 is SYDVKM. With 1 base clipped from V and 2 bases from J, the junction kept 3 bases outside the gene matches. The CDR3 runs to 15 residues. CDR3 bases: TGTGCCAGCAGTTTATACAGGGGCCCCACAGATACGCAGTATTTT. Protein product: CASSLYRGPTDTQYF.

The chain employs TRBV2 and TRBJ2-2; 9 nucleotides agree with TRBD1. The V and J ends lost 6 bases and 4 bases, in that order; junction bases with no gene match: 9. The CDR3 runs to 16 residues. Germline V lookup: CDR1 SNHLY, CDR2 FYNNEI. The CDR3 sequence is CASRKSRDRATGELFF. In DNA form, the CDR3 reads TGTGCCAGCAGAAAATCCCGGGACAGGGCCACCGGGGAGCTGTTTTTT. The full variable domain, in which reference TRBV2 and TRBJ2-2 provide the parts outside the CDR3, is EPEVTQTPSHQVTQMGQEVILRCVPISNHLYFYWYRQILGQKVEFLVSFYNNEISEKSEIFDDQFSVERPDGSNFTLKIRSTKLEDSAMYFCASRKSRDRATGELFFGEGSRLTVL.

The rearrangement joins TRBV5-6 to TRBJ1-1; no clear D. Trimming took 4 bases from V and 1 from J, leaving 8 bases between them. CDR1 is SGHDT, CDR2 YYEEEE, per germline. The CDR3 extends over 13 amino acids. CDR3 residues: CASSVEGNTEAFF. The CDR3 DNA follows: TGTGCCAGCAGCGTGGAGGGGAACACTGAAGCTTTCTTT.

This clone was observed a handful of times. The rearrangement links TRBV28 to TRBJ2-3; possible D gene TRBD1, 6 bases. Trimming stripped 4 bases from V and 0 bases from J, with 14 bases between. The CDR3 covers 16 residues. Germline V gene lookup returns CDR1 MDHEN and CDR2 SYDVKM. CDR3 in amino acids: CASSSPGTTSTDTQYF. CDR3 nucleotides: TGTGCCAGCAGTTCCCCCGGGACAACTAGCACAGATACGCAGTATTTT.

The chain couples TRBV7-2 to TRBJ1-2, with D perhaps matching TRBD1 (6 bases). V lost 6 bases and J 5 bases, leaving 13 bases between the germline ends. CDR1 is SGHTA, CDR2 FQGNSA, per germline. This CDR3 has 13 residues. The CDR3 bases are TGTGCCAGCAGACTTACAGGGAAATATGGCTACACCTTC. It translates to CASRLTGKYGYTF. Based on the CDR3 plus reference TRBV7-2 and TRBJ1-2, the full variable domain is GAGVSQSPSNKVTEKGKDVELRCDPISGHTALYWYRQSLGQGLEFLIYFQGNSAPDKSGLPSDRFSAERTGGSVSTLTIQRTQQEDSAVYLCASRLTGKYGYTFGSGTRLTVV.

The CDR3 DNA sequence: TGTGCCAGCAGCAGGGGACTAGCCGGAGATACGCAGTATTTT. Translating it yields CASSRGLAGDTQYF. The genes are TRBV5-5 and TRBJ2-3; 9 bases are a match to TRBD2. The CDR3 runs 14 residues. CDR1 and CDR2 from the germline V gene are SGHKS and YYEKEE (reference sequence). V shed 4 bases, J shed 5 bases, and the junction held 5 bases outside the gene matches.

This chain connects TRBV9 to TRBJ2-6; no definite D call. Germline values: CDR1 SGDLS, CDR2 YYNGEE. V was clipped by 0 bases and J by 4 bases, with 2 bases between them. CDR3 length: 13 residues. The CDR3 is CASSVAGANVLTF. The CDR3 DNA is TGTGCCAGCAGCGTAGCGGGGGCCAACGTCCTGACTTTC.

J is TRBJ2-3 and V is TRBV27; no firm D call. Trimming removed 1 base from V and 2 bases from J, with 10 bases in between. This CDR3 contains 15 residues. The germline gives CDR1 MNHEY, CDR2 SMNVEV (reference sequence). CDR3 amino acids: CASSLYPGHTDTQYF. The CDR3 coding sequence is TGTGCCAGCAGTTTATATCCCGGGCACACAGATACGCAGTATTTT.

V gene TRBV7-2 combines with J gene TRBJ2-3, with 9 bases matching TRBD2. Germline assignment: CDR1 SGHTA and CDR2 FQGNSA. The CDR3 has 16 residues. V lost 0 bases and J lost 4; bases outside the gene matches: 5. This CDR3 is CASSLAFSGRADTQYF. In DNA, the CDR3 is TGTGCCAGCAGCTTAGCGTTTAGCGGGAGAGCAGATACGCAGTATTTT.

This chain connects TRBV5-1 to TRBJ2-3; TRBD1 might be the D (6 bases). V lost 4 bases and J lost 0, with 18 bases in between. The CDR3 sequence is 17 residues long. CDR1 and CDR2 from the germline V gene are SGHRS and YFSETQ. CDR3 DNA: TGCGCCAGCAGCCCGAGGGGGATATTGATCAGCACAGATACGCAGTATTTT. This encodes CASSPRGILISTDTQYF.

The genes are TRBV30 and TRBJ1-1; perhaps TRBD1 as D (6 bases). CDR1 is GTSNPN, CDR2 SVGIG, per germline (reference sequence). The V gene lost 0 bases and the J gene lost 1 base, with 15 bases spanning the gap. CDR3 length: 16 amino acids. CDR3 in DNA: TGTGCCTGGAGTGTATGGGGGGCTTCAGAGAACACTGAAGCTTTCTTT. Encoded protein: CAWSVWGASENTEAFF.

This sequence joins TRBV27 and TRBJ1-1; D unclear. V was trimmed by 4 bases and J by 7 bases, leaving 7 bases between them. The CDR3 covers 11 residues. From germline, CDR1 is MNHEY and CDR2 SMNVEV (reference sequence). CDR3 residues: CASSSHGEAFF. For the CDR3, the DNA is TGTGCCAGCAGTTCCCACGGTGAAGCTTTCTTT.

The chain couples TRBV4-2 to TRBJ2-7, with 11 positions matching TRBD2. The CDR3 has 16 amino acids. Germline V gene data show CDR1 as LGHNA and CDR2 as YNFKEQ. V lost 0 bases, J lost 3 bases, and 4 bases stayed unmatched. The CDR3 coding sequence is TGTGCCAGCAGCCAAGATTCGACTAGCGGGGTCTACGAGCAGTACTTC. Protein product: CASSQDSTSGVYEQYF.

This chain uses TRBV2 with TRBJ1-1; D not certain. The V end lost 4 bases, the J end lost 0 bases, and 6 bases lay between the germline ends. CDR1 SNHLY and CDR2 FYNNEI come from the germline V gene. The CDR3 length is 13 residues. The CDR3 loop is CASSGEMNTEAFF. The DNA of the CDR3 is TGTGCCAGCAGTGGAGAGATGAACACTGAAGCTTTCTTT.

This chain uses TRBV19 with TRBJ1-2; D is unresolved. The CDR3 contains 14 residues. The V end was cut by 3 bases, the J end by 5 bases, with 13 bases between. Germline CDR1 reads LNHDA; CDR2 reads SQIVND (reference sequence). The CDR3 spells CASSIGTQWYGYTF. Written as DNA, the CDR3 is TGTGCCAGTAGTATTGGAACCCAGTGGTATGGCTACACCTTC.

The rearrangement joins TRBV12-3 or TRBV12-4 to TRBJ1-1; tentatively, D is TRBD1 (6 bases). Between the trimmed V and J ends, which lost 6 bases and 8 bases, there was a span of 16 bases. The length of the CDR3 is 13 residues. The CDR3 here is CASRPTGLKEAFF. In DNA, the CDR3 is TGTGCCAGCAGACCTACAGGGTTGAAGGAAGCTTTCTTT.

The chain has TRBV21-1 and TRBJ2-5; the listed D gene, TRBD2, was not tested against the DNA. TRBV21-1 corresponds to a pseudogene. The CDR3 consists of 17 residues. CDR3 nucleotide sequence: TGTGCCAGCAGCAAAGGGACTAGCGGGAAACGCCAAGAGACCCAGTACTTC. Protein sequence: CASSKGTSGKRQETQYF.

The chain couples TRBV7-9 to TRBJ2-7; 9 bases match TRBD2. J was trimmed by 3 bases and V by 3 bases; bases with no gene match: 3. Per germline, CDR1 SEHNR and CDR2 FQNEAQ (reference sequence). This CDR3 is 14 amino acids long. The CDR3 region is CASSFLTSGYEQYF. The CDR3 bases are TGTGCCAGCAGCTTCTTGACTAGCGGCTACGAGCAGTACTTC.

This clone has just one count. This chain connects TRBV28 to TRBJ2-2, with D possibly being TRBD1 (6 bases). There are 13 residues in the CDR3. The V gene lost 4 bases and the J gene lost 9 bases, with 12 bases spanning the gap. Germline V gives CDR1 MDHEN, CDR2 SYDVKM. In nucleotides, the CDR3 is TGTGCCAGCAGTTCCCACAGGGAGCGGGAGCTGTTTTTT. As protein: CASSSHRERELFF.